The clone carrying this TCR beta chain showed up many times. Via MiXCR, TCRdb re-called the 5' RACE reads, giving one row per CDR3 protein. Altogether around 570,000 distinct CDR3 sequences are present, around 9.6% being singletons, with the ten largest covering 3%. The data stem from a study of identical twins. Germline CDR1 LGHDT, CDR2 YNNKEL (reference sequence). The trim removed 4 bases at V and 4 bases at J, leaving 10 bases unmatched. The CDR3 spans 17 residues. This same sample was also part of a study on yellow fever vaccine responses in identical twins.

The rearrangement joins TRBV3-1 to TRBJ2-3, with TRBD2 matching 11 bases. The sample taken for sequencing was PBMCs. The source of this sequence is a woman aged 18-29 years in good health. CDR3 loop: CASSRDFTSGGPDTQYF. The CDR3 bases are TGTGCCAGCAGCCGGGACTTTACTAGCGGGGGTCCAGATACGCAGTATTTT.